Sequencing of this TCR beta chain was carried out in a study of post-analysis software for immune sequencing data. On the study more broadly: The study covered relapsing-remitting, secondary progressive and progressive-relapsing courses of multiple sclerosis.

Built from TCR beta cDNA, the libraries had unique molecular identifiers in them. Between about 0.85 and 10 million T cells gave rise to hundreds of thousands of cDNA molecules. TCRdb re-called the PCR reads with MiXCR, one entry per CDR3 protein. The sample consists of some 800,000 distinct CDR3 sequences, roughly 46% of them appearing once. CDR1 and CDR2 (germline): MNHEY, SMNVEV (reference sequence). Trimming cost V 0 bases and J 1 base, with 7 bases left between them. This CDR3 is 14 amino acids long. Findings and limits, study-wide: Controls showed significantly higher normalized Chao1 diversity than did multiple sclerosis patients. Roughly five TRBV segments appeared more often in patients than in controls, and TRBV5-6, TRBV5-1 and TRBV20-1 were among these. Samples from a shared batch, those prepared together, strongly co-clustered by F measure.

A few counts support this clonotype. Its specificity is not known. The specimen was blood. This receptor was identified in a girl aged 10 to 17 with multiple sclerosis. The chain carries TRBV27 and TRBJ2-7; D unresolved. The CDR3 nucleotides read TGTGCCAGCAGTTTATCGCGGCGATCCTACGAGCAGTACTTC. Its protein is CASSLSRRSYEQYF.